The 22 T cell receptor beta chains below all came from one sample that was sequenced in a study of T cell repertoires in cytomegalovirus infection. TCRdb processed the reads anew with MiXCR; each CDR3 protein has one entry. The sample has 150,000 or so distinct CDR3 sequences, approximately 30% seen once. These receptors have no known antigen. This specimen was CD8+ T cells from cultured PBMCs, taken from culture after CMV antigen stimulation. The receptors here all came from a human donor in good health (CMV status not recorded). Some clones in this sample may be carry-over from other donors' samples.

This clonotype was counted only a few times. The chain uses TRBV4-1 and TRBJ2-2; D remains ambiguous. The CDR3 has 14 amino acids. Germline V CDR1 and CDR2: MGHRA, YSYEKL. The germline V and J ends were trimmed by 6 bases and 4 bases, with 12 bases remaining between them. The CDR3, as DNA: TGCGCCAGCAGGTACGACCCTCCCACCGGGGAGCTGTTTTTT. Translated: CASRYDPPTGELFF.

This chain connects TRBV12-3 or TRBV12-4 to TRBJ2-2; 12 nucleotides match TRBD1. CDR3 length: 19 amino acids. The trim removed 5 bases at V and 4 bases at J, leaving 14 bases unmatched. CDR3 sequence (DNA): TGTGCCAGCAGTGGAATGGGGACAGGGGGCTTAGCGGCCACCGGGGAGCTGTTTTTT. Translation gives CASSGMGTGGLAATGELFF.

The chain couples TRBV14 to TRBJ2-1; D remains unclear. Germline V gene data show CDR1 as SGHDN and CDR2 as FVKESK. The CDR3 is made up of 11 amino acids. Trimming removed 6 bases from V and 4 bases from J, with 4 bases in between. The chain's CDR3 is CASSGYNEQFF. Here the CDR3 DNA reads TGTGCCAGCAGTGGGTACAATGAGCAGTTCTTC.

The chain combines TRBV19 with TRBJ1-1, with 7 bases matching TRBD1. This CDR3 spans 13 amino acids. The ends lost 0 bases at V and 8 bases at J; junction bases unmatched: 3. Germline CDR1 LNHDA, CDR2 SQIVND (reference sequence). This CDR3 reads CASSIEGTAEAFF. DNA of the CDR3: TGTGCCAGTAGTATAGAAGGGACAGCAGAAGCTTTCTTT.

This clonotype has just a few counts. The CDR3 sequence is CASSEVVLNTEAFF. CDR3 sequence (DNA): TGTGCCAGCAGTGAAGTGGTGTTGAACACTGAAGCTTTCTTT. The V gene is TRBV2, the J gene TRBJ1-1; D not certain. Looked up from germline, CDR1 is SNHLY and CDR2 is FYNNEI. This CDR3 contains 14 residues. V dropped 1 base and J dropped 0 bases, with 6 bases sitting between them.

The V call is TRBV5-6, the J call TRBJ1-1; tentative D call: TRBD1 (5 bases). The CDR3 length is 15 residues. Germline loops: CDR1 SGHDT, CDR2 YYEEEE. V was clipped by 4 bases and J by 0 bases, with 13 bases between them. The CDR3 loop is CASSHRRAMNTEAFF. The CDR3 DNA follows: TGTGCCAGCAGCCATCGCAGGGCTATGAACACTGAAGCTTTCTTT.

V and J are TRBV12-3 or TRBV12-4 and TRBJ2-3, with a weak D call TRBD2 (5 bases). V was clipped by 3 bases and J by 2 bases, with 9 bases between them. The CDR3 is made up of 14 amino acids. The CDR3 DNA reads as TGTGCCAGCAGTTTCGGGGTTTCCACAGATACGCAGTATTTT. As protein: CASSFGVSTDTQYF.

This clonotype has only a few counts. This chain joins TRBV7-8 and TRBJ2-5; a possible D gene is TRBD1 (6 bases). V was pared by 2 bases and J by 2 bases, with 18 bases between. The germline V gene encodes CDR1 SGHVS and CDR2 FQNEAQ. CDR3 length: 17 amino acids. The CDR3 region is CASSLRDIPEKQETQYF. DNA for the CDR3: TGTGCCAGCAGCTTACGGGACATCCCTGAAAAGCAAGAGACCCAGTACTTC.

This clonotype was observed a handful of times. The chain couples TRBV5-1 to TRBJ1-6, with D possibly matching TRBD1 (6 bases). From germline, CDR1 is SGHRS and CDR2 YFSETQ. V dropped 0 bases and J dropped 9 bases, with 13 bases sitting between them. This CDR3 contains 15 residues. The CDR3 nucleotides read TGCGCCAGCAGCTTGGAGGGGGTTGGTGGTTCACCCCTCCACTTT. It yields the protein CASSLEGVGGSPLHF.

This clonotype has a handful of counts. CDR3 bases: TGTGCCAGCAGCCCCGTCAGGGCCTTAAACTATGGCTACACCTTC. It specifies CASSPVRALNYGYTF. The chain carries TRBV27 and TRBJ1-2; TRBD1 is a possible D gene (5 bases). The CDR3 totals 15 residues. The V gene lost 6 bases and the J gene lost 2 bases, with 16 bases spanning the gap. Germline V CDR1 and CDR2: MNHEY, SMNVEV (reference sequence).

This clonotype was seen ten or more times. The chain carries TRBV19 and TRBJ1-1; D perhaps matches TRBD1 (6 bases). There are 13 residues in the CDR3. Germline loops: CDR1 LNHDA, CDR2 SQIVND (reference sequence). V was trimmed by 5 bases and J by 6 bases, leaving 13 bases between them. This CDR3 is CASSRGALPEAFF. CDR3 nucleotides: TGTGCCAGTAGTCGGGGGGCTTTGCCTGAAGCTTTCTTT.

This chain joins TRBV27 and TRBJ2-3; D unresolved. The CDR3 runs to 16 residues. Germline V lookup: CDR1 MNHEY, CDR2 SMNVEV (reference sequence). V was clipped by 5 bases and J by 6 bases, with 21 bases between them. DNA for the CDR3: TGTGCCAGCAGTCTCTTTCCCCCTTCCTTAGGGGATACGCAGTATTTT. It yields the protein CASSLFPPSLGDTQYF.

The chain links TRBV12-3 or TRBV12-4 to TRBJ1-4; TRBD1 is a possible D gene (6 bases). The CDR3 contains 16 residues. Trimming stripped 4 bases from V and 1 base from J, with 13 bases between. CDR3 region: CASSSPQDRTNEKLFF. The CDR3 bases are TGTGCCAGCAGTTCCCCCCAGGACAGAACTAATGAAAAACTGTTTTTT.

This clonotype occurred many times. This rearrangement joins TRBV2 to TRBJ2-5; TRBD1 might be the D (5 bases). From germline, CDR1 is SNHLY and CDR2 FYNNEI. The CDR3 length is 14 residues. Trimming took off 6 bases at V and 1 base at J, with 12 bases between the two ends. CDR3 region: CASRPAQGQETQYF. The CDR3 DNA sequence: TGTGCCAGCAGACCCGCTCAGGGCCAAGAGACCCAGTACTTC.

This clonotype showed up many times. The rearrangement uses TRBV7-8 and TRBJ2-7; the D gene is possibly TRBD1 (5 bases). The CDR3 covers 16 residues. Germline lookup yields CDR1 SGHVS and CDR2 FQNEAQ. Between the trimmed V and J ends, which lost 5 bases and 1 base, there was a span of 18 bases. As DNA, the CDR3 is TGTGCCAGCAGCCCAAGTTATAAGGGGTCGTCCTACGAGCAGTACTTC. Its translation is CASSPSYKGSSYEQYF.

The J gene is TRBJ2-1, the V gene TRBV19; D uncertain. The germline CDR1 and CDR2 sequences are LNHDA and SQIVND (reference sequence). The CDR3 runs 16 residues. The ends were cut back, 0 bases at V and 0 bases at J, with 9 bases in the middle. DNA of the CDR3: TGTGCCAGTAGTATAGATTCAGGCCGCTCCTACAATGAGCAGTTCTTC. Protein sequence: CASSIDSGRSYNEQFF.

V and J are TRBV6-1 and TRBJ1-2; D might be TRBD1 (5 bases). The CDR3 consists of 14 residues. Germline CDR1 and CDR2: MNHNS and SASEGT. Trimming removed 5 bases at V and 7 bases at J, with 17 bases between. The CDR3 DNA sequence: TGTGCCAGCAGTTTATCAGAGGGGTACTCTGGCTACACCTTC. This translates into CASSLSEGYSGYTF.

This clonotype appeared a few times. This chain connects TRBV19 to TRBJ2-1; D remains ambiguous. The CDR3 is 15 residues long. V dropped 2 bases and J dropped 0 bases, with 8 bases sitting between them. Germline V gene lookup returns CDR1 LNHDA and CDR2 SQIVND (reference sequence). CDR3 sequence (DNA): TGTGCCAGTAGTATAAAGTCGGGCTCCTACAATGAGCAGTTCTTC. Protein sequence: CASSIKSGSYNEQFF. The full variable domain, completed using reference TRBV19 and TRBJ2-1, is DGGITQSPKYLFRKEGQNVTLSCEQNLNHDAMYWYRQDPGQGLRLIYYSQIVNDFQKGDIAEGYSVSREKKESFPLTVTSAQKNPTAFYLCASSIKSGSYNEQFFGPGTRLTVL.

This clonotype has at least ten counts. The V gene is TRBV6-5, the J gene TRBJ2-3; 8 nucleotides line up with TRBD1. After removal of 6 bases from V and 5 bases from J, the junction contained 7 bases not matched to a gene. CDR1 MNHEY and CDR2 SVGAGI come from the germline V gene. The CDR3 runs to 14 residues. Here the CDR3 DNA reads TGTGCCAGCAGGAGACAGGGGCGTAAAGATACGCAGTATTTT. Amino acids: CASRRQGRKDTQYF.

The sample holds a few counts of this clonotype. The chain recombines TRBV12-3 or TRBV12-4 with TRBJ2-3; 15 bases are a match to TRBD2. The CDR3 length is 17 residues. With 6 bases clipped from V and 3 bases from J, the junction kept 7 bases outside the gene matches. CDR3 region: CASRFGLAGGRTDTQYF. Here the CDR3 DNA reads TGTGCCAGCAGATTCGGACTAGCGGGGGGGCGGACAGATACGCAGTATTTT.

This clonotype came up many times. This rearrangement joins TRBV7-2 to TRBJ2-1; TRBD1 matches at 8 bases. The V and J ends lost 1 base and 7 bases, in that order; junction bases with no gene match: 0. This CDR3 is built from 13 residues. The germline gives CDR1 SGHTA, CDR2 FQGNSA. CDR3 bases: TGTGCCAGCAGCTTAGGGACAGGGAATGAGCAGTTCTTC. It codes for CASSLGTGNEQFF.

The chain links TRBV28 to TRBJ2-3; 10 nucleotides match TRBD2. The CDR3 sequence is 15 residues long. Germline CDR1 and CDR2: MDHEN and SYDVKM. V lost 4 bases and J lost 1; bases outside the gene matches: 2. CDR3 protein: CASSSGTSGTDTQYF. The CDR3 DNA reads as TGTGCCAGCAGTTCCGGGACTAGCGGCACAGATACGCAGTATTTT.